These 12 T cell receptor beta chains share one sample of origin, sequenced in a study of T cell changes during pregnancy in multiple sclerosis. Here immunoSEQ multiplex PCR was the method, and the copy in TCRdb shows in-frame clones only, minus some. The sample includes 80,000 or so clones, about 90% of them seen just once. The material was peripheral blood, obtained before pregnancy. These receptors came from a female donor with multiple sclerosis, enrolled in a pregnancy study.

The J gene is TRBJ1-5, the V gene TRBV25-1, with D possibly being TRBD1 (6 bases). Trimming cost V 2 bases and J 4 bases, with 9 bases left between them. CDR3 length equals 14 residues. The germline V gene encodes CDR1 MGHDK and CDR2 SYGVNS. CDR3 sequence (DNA): TGTGCCAGCAGTGAAACAGGGCGGAATCAGCCCCAGCATTTT. It yields the protein CASSETGRNQPQHF.

The rearrangement joins TRBV11-2 to TRBJ1-6; D call uncertain. The CDR3 contains 15 residues. The germline V gene encodes CDR1 SGHAT and CDR2 FQNNGV. V lost 1 base and J 8 bases, leaving 12 bases between the germline ends. The DNA for the CDR3 is TGTGCCAGCAGCTTAGTTGACCGAGGTGATTCACCCCTCCACTTT. It yields the protein CASSLVDRGDSPLHF.

The chain joins TRBV7-6 to TRBJ2-2; the match to TRBD2 covers 12 bases. This CDR3 comprises 15 residues. V was clipped by 5 bases and J by 8 bases; unmatched bases: 6. From germline, CDR1 is SGHVS and CDR2 FNYEAQ. The CDR3 loop is CASSRTSGAMGELFF. The CDR3 nucleotides read TGTGCCAGCAGCCGGACTAGCGGGGCAATGGGGGAGCTGTTTTTT.

This chain uses TRBV7-9 with TRBJ1-6; 9 positions match TRBD1. This CDR3 region has 15 residues. V was pared by 3 bases and J by 5 bases, with 2 bases of the junction left unmatched. Germline V lookup: CDR1 SEHNR, CDR2 FQNEAQ (reference sequence). The CDR3 nucleotides are TGTGCCAGCAGCTTGGGACAGGGCGATAATTCACCCCTCCACTTT. Translating it yields CASSLGQGDNSPLHF.

The chain links TRBV9 to TRBJ1-2; perhaps TRBD1 as D (6 bases). V was pared by 0 bases and J by 4 bases, with 10 bases between. The CDR3 runs 14 residues. Germline values: CDR1 SGDLS, CDR2 YYNGEE. CDR3 sequence: CASSVEGEPYGYTF. The CDR3 DNA follows: TGTGCCAGCAGCGTAGAGGGGGAACCCTATGGCTACACCTTC.

The chain links TRBV5-8 to TRBJ2-7; 7 bases fit TRBD1. CDR1 is SGHTS, CDR2 YDEGEE, per germline. The CDR3 is 15 amino acids. V lost 0 bases, J lost 2 bases, and 5 bases stayed unmatched. In DNA, the CDR3 is TGTGCCAGCAGCTTGGATACCGGGACAGCCTACGAGCAGTACTTC. It translates to CASSLDTGTAYEQYF.

In its sample, this clone was seen once. The J gene is TRBJ1-4, the V gene TRBV15; D may be TRBD1 (6 bases). CDR3 length equals 14 residues. V lost 8 bases and J lost 6, with 16 bases in between. CDR1 and CDR2 from the germline V gene are LNHNV and YYDKDF (reference sequence). CDR3 region: CATRGGGEDEKLFF. DNA for the CDR3: TGTGCCACCCGGGGTGGGGGCGAGGATGAAAAACTGTTTTTT.

The genes are TRBV11-2 and TRBJ1-5; D uncertain. Germline CDR1 and CDR2: SGHAT and FQNNGV. The CDR3 has 13 residues. V lost 1 base to trimming and J lost 4 bases, with 5 bases between them. CDR3 sequence: CASSLVQNQPQHF. In nucleotides, the CDR3 is TGTGCCAGCAGCTTAGTCCAAAATCAGCCCCAGCATTTT. The full variable domain, completed using reference TRBV11-2 and TRBJ1-5, is EAGVAQSPRYKIIEKRQSVAFWCNPISGHATLYWYQQILGQGPKLLIQFQNNGVVDDSQLPKDRFSAERLKGVDSTLKIQPAKLEDSAVYLCASSLVQNQPQHFGDGTRLSIL.

The gene calls are TRBV27 and TRBJ2-3; D perhaps matches TRBD1 (6 bases). There are 16 residues in the CDR3. Germline CDR1 reads MNHEY; CDR2 reads SMNVEV (reference sequence). The V and J ends lost 2 bases and 2 bases respectively, with 14 bases between them. The CDR3 DNA follows: TGTGCCAGCAGTTTAACCGGGACAAGGGACACAGATACGCAGTATTTT. It yields the protein CASSLTGTRDTDTQYF.

V gene TRBV20-1 combines with J gene TRBJ2-3, with D unresolved. The CDR3 is 11 residues long. In germline, CDR1 is DFQATT, CDR2 SNEGSKA (reference sequence). The V and J ends lost 3 bases and 6 bases respectively, with 7 bases between them. The CDR3: CSARAHDTQYF. The CDR3 DNA reads TGCAGTGCTAGGGCCCATGATACGCAGTATTTT.

The chain joins TRBV2 to TRBJ1-5; D gene ambiguous. The CDR3 has 15 amino acids. Germline loops: CDR1 SNHLY, CDR2 FYNNEI. The V end was cut by 4 bases, the J end by 0 bases, with 10 bases between. This chain's CDR3 is CASSVSQYSNQPQHF. DNA for the CDR3: TGTGCCAGCAGTGTCTCACAGTATAGCAATCAGCCCCAGCATTTT. The full variable domain, in which reference TRBV2 and TRBJ1-5 provide the parts outside the CDR3, is EPEVTQTPSHQVTQMGQEVILRCVPISNHLYFYWYRQILGQKVEFLVSFYNNEISEKSEIFDDQFSVERPDGSNFTLKIRSTKLEDSAMYFCASSVSQYSNQPQHFGDGTRLSIL.

The V call is TRBV7-8, the J call TRBJ2-1; the D gene is possibly TRBD1 (8 bases). The germline V gene encodes CDR1 SGHVS and CDR2 FQNEAQ. The ends were cut back, 9 bases at V and 8 bases at J, with 20 bases in the middle. The length of the CDR3 is 14 residues. Here the CDR3 reads CASNRGGLSDEQFF. CDR3 DNA: TGTGCCAGTAACAGGGGGGGCCTGTCCGATGAGCAGTTCTTC.